Sequencing of this T cell receptor (beta chain) was carried out in a study of T-cell reconstitution after alpha-beta-depleted transplantation in children. Germline assignment: CDR1 LGHDT and CDR2 YNNKEL (reference sequence). Trimming removed 1 base at V and 3 bases at J, with 6 bases between. The CDR3 spans 14 residues. Unique molecular identifiers were incorporated when the TCRbeta library was constructed. TCRdb itself ran the PCR reads through MiXCR, one entry per CDR3 protein. The sample records 600,000 to 700,000 distinct CDR3 sequences, 16% being singletons. V usage is TRBV3-1 and J usage is TRBJ2-2; a possible D gene is TRBD1 (5 bases). The sample consisted of PBMCs from the stem cell graft donor, taken from the stem cell graft. The sequence was obtained from a human donor who donated a stem cell graft to a child with acute myeloid leukemia. The CDR3 protein is CASSQGQHTGELFF. CDR3 DNA sequence: TGTGCCAGCAGCCAAGGACAGCACACCGGGGAGCTGTTTTTT.